Reported below is one TCR beta chain. This clonotype was picked up many times. No antigen is known for it. It has no much larger one-base neighbor in the sample; base qualities were not kept. The sample originates from a study of T-cell reconstitution after alpha-beta-depleted transplantation in children (dated by TCRdb to about 2016). Some background on the complete study: Using TCR repertoire profiling, the study followed T-cell immune reconstitution in a quantitative way in children after TCRalphabeta/CD19-depleted allogeneic hematopoietic cell transplantation.

Including cysteine and phenylalanine, the CDR3 has 17 amino acids. The kept DNA is CDR3 alone, 51 bases in frame from the first base. The germline V gene encodes CDR1 DFQATT and CDR2 SNEGSKA (reference sequence). Between the V and J ends, shortened by 6 bases and 0 bases respectively, the junction contains 18 bases. Libraries were constructed by PCR. The run used an Illumina HiSeq 2500. TCR libraries were prepared with molecular barcoding, using unique molecular identifiers to normalize TCRbeta repertoire quantification. The public reads were reanalyzed by TCRdb: fastp trimming at Q25, MiXCR alignment, in-frame beta chains only. Every entry covers one CDR3 protein and lists the most common genes and DNA from its rows. Present in this sample are some 640,000 distinct CDR3 sequences, around 16% of which were seen just once. 0.8% to 1.1% of the sample is in the top ten clones.

This receptor was obtained from a human donor who donated a stem cell graft to a child with acute myeloid leukemia. The source was PBMCs from the stem cell graft donor, collected from the stem cell graft. The chain links TRBV20-1 with TRBJ2-6, with no confident D gene call. The CDR3 has the sequence CSAAAESPLSGANVLTF. The base sequence is TGCAGTGCGGCGGCGGAAAGCCCCCTCTCTGGGGCCAACGTCCTGACTTTC.